This T cell receptor beta chain emerged from a study of CD8 T cells in Susac syndrome. With respect to this clonotype: The antigen is unknown.

Trimming removed 1 base at V and 2 bases at J, with 14 bases between. The germline V gene encodes CDR1 SGHTA and CDR2 FQGTGA. The CDR3 sequence is 16 residues long. RNA, at roughly 0.45 to 1 ug, was reverse transcribed with random hexamers. Amplification of TCR beta CDR3 by immunoSEQ multiplex PCR spanned 54 Vbeta and 13 Jbeta. TCRdb re-called the immunoSEQ multiplex PCR reads with MiXCR, one entry per CDR3 protein. The sample contains about 190,000 distinct CDR3 sequences, approximately 93% of which appear only once. Regarding the study as a whole: The study's TCR sequencing and HLA analysis covered a relatively small number of individuals, and the study acknowledged this.

The authors sequenced TCR beta from blood CD8+ and CD4+ T cells. TEMRA cells were enriched by FACS, while CD8+ and CD4+ T cells were obtained through a negative isolation that was performed magnetically. This sequence originates from a human donor in good health. The sequenced sample was CD4+ T cells from PBMCs. The chain employs TRBV7-3 and TRBJ2-5, with a weak D call TRBD1 (7 bases). The DNA of the CDR3 is TGTGCCAGCAGCTTAAGCGGCAGGGGGGCACAAGAGACCCAGTACTTC. Amino acids: CASSLSGRGAQETQYF.